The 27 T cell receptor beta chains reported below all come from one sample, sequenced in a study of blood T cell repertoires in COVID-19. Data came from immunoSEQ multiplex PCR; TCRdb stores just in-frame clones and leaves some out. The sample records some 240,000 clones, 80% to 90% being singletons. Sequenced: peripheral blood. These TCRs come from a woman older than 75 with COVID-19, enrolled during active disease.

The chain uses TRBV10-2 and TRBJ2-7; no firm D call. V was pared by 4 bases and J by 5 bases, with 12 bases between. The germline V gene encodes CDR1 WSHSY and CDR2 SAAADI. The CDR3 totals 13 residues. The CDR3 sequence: CASSALGFNEQYF. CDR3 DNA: TGCGCCAGCAGTGCCCTCGGGTTTAACGAGCAGTACTTC.

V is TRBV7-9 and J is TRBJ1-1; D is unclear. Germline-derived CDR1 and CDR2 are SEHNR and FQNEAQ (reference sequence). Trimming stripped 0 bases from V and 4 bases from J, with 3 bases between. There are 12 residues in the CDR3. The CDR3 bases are TGTGCCAGCAGCTTAGCCCTCACTGAAGCTTTCTTT. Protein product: CASSLALTEAFF.

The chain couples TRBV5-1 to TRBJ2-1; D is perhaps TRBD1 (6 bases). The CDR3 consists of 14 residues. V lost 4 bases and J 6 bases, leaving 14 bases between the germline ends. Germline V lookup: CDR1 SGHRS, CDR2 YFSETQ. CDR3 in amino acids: CASSPTAGVNEQFF. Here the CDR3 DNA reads TGCGCCAGCAGCCCCACAGCAGGGGTCAATGAGCAGTTCTTC.

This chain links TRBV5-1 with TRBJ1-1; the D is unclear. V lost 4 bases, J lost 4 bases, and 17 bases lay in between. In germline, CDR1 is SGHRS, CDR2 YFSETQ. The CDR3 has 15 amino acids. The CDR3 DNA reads TGCGCCAGCAGCCCCTTCGGGTTACCTGGCACTGAAGCTTTCTTT. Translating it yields CASSPFGLPGTEAFF. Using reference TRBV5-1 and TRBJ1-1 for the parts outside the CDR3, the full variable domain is KAGVTQTPRYLIKTRGQQVTLSCSPISGHRSVSWYQQTPGQGLQFLFEYFSETQRNKGNFPGRFSGRQFSNSRSEMNVSTLELGDSALYLCASSPFGLPGTEAFFGQGTRLTVV.

DNA of the CDR3: TGTGCCAGCAGTTTACCTACCTCGAGCACCGGGGAGCTGTTTTTT. Amino acids: CASSLPTSSTGELFF. The chain carries TRBV28 and TRBJ2-2; no clear D. V was trimmed by 2 bases and J by 4 bases, leaving 11 bases between them. CDR1 and CDR2 from the germline V gene are MDHEN and SYDVKM. The CDR3 consists of 15 residues. Variable domain in full (rest from reference TRBV28 and TRBJ2-2): DVKVTQSSRYLVKRTGEKVFLECVQDMDHENMFWYRQDPGLGLRLIYFSYDVKMKEKGDIPEGYSVSREKKERFSLILESASTNQTSMYLCASSLPTSSTGELFFGEGSRLTVL.

The CDR3 protein is CASRTQGGMRYTF. In DNA form, the CDR3 reads TGTGCCAGCAGGACGCAGGGGGGAATGCGTTACACCTTC. The chain employs TRBV6-5 and TRBJ1-2; 7 nucleotides agree with TRBD1. The length of the CDR3 is 13 residues. The germline V gene has CDR1 MNHEY and CDR2 SVGAGI. The J segment lost 11 bases and the V segment lost 6 bases, leaving 12 bases of the junction unmatched.

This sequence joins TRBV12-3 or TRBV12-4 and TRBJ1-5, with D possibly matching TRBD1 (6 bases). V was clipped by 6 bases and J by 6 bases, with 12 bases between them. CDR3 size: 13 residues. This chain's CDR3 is CASRKQGGQPQHF. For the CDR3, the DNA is TGTGCCAGCAGGAAACAGGGTGGTCAGCCCCAGCATTTT.

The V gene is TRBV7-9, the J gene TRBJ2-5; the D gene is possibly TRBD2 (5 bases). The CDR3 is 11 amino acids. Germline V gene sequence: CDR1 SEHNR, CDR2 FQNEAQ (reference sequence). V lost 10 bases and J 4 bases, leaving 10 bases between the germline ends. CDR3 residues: CAIGGRETQYF. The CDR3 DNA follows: TGTGCCATAGGCGGGCGAGAGACCCAGTACTTC.

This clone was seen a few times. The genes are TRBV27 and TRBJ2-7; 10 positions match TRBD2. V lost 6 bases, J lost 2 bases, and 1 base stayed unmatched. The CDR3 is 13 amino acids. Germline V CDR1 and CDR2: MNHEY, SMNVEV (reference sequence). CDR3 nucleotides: TGTGCCAGCAGACTAGCGGGAACCTACGAGCAGTACTTC. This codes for CASRLAGTYEQYF.

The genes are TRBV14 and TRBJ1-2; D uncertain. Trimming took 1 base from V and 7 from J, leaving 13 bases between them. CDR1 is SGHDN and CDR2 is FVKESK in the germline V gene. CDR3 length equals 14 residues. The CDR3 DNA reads TGTGCCAGCAGCCAAGTTTCCTTCTCCTCTGGCTACACCTTC. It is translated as CASSQVSFSSGYTF.

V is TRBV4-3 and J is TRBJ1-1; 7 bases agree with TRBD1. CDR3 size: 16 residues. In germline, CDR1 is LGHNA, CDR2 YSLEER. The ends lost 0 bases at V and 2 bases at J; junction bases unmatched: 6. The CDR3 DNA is TGCGCCAGCAGCCAAGAAAGGGACAGAGCAAACACTGAAGCTTTCTTT. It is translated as CASSQERDRANTEAFF.

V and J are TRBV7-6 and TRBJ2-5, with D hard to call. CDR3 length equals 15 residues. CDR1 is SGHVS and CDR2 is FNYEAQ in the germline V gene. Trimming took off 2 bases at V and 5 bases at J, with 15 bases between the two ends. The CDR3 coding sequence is TGTGCCAGCAGCTTAAGTCGCTCCGCCGCGGAGACCCAGTACTTC. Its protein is CASSLSRSAAETQYF.

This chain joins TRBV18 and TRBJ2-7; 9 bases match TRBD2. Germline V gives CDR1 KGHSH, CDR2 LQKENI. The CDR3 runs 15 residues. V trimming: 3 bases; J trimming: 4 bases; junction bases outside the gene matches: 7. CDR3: CASSPASGKTYEQYF. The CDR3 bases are TGTGCCAGCTCACCCGCTAGCGGGAAAACTTACGAGCAGTACTTC.

CDR3 nucleotide sequence: TGTGCCAGCACGCAGGACATCACAGATACGCAGTATTTT. It yields the protein CASTQDITDTQYF. The gene calls are TRBV9 and TRBJ2-3, with D possibly matching TRBD1 (5 bases). CDR1 is SGDLS and CDR2 is YYNGEE in the germline V gene. The CDR3 covers 13 residues. V lost 6 bases and J 2 bases, leaving 10 bases between the germline ends.

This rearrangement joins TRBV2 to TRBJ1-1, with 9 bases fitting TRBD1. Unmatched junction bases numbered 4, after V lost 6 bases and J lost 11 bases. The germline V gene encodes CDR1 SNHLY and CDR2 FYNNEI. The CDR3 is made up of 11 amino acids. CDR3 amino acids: CASSATGGAFF. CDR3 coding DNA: TGTGCCAGCAGCGCGACAGGGGGTGCTTTCTTT.

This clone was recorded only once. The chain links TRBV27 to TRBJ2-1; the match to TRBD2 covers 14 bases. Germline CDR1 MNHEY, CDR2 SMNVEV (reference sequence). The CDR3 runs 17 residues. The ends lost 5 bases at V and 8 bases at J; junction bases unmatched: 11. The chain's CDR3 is CASSLIRTSGRLHEQFF. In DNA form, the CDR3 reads TGTGCCAGCAGTCTTATACGGACTAGCGGGAGGCTTCATGAGCAGTTCTTC.

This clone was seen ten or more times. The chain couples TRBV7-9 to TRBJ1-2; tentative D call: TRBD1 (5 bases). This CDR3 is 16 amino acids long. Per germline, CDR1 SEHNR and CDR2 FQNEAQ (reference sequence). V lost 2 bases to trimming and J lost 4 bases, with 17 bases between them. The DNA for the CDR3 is TGTGCCAGCAGCTTAAGAGAGTTACCGGGGGGCTATGGCTACACCTTC. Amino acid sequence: CASSLRELPGGYGYTF.

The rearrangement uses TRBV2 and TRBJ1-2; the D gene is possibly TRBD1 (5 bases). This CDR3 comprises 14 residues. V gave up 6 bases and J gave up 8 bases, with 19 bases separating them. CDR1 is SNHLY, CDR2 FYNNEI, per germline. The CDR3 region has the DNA TGTGCCAGCAGGCGGGACGGAGCGCCGGGGGGCTACACCTTC. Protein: CASRRDGAPGGYTF.

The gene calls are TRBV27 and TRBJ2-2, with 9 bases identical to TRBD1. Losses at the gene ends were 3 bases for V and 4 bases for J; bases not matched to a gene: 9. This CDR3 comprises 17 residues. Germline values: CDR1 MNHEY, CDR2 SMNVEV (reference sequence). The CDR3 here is CASSFTGGPRGTGELFF. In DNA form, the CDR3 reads TGTGCCAGCAGTTTTACAGGGGGCCCCCGAGGCACCGGGGAGCTGTTTTTT.

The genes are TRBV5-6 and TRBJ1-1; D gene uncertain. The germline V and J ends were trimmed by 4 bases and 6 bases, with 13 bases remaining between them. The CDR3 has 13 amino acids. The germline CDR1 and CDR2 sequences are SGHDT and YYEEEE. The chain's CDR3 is CASSDRRRSEAFF. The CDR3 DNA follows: TGTGCCAGCAGCGACCGGAGACGTTCTGAAGCTTTCTTT.

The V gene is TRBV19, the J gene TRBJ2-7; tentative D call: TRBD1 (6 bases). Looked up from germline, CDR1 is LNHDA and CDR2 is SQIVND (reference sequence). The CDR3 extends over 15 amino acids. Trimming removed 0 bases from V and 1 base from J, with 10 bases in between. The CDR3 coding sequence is TGTGCCAGTAGTATAGATCAAGGACAGTCCTACGAGCAGTACTTC. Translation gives CASSIDQGQSYEQYF. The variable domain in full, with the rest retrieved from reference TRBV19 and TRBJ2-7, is DGGITQSPKYLFRKEGQNVTLSCEQNLNHDAMYWYRQDPGQGLRLIYYSQIVNDFQKGDIAEGYSVSREKKESFPLTVTSAQKNPTAFYLCASSIDQGQSYEQYFGPGTRLTVT.

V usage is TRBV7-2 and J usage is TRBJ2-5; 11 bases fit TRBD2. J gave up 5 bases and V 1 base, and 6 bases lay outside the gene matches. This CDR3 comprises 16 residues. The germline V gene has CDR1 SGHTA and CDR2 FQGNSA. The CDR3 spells CASSLGRTSGRETQYF. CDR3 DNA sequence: TGTGCCAGCAGCTTAGGAAGGACTAGCGGGCGGGAGACCCAGTACTTC.

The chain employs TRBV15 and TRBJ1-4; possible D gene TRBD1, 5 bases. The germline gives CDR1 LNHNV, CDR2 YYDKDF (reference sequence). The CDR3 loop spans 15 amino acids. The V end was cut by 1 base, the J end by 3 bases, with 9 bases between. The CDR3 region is CATSRGRGANEKLFF. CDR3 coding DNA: TGTGCCACCAGCAGAGGACGGGGGGCTAATGAAAAACTGTTTTTT.

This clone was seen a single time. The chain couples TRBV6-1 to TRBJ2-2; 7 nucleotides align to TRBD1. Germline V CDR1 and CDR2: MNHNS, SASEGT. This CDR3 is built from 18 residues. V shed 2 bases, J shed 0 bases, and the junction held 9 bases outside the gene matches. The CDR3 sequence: CASSERGWGQTNTGELFF. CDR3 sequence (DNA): TGTGCCAGCAGTGAACGGGGATGGGGACAGACGAACACCGGGGAGCTGTTTTTT.

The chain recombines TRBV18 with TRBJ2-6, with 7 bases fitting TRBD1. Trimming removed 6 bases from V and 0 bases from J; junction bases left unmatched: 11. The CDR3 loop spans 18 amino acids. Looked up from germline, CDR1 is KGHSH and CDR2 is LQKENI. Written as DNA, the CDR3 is TGTGCCAGCTCGGCCGGGACAGCCAAATCCTCTGGGGCCAACGTCCTGACTTTC. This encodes CASSAGTAKSSGANVLTF.

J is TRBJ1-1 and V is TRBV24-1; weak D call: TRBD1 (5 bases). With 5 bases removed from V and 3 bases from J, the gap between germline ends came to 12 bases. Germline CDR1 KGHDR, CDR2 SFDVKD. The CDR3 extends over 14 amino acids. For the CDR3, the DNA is TGTGCCACCAGTGGGGGGGTTGGAGACACTGAAGCTTTCTTT. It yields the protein CATSGGVGDTEAFF.

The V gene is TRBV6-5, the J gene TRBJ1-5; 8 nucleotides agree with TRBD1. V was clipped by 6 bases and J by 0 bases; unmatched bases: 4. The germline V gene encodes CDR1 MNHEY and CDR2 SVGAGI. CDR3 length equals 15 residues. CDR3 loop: CASRPGQGSNQPQHF. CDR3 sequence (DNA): TGTGCCAGCAGGCCTGGACAGGGTAGCAATCAGCCCCAGCATTTT.